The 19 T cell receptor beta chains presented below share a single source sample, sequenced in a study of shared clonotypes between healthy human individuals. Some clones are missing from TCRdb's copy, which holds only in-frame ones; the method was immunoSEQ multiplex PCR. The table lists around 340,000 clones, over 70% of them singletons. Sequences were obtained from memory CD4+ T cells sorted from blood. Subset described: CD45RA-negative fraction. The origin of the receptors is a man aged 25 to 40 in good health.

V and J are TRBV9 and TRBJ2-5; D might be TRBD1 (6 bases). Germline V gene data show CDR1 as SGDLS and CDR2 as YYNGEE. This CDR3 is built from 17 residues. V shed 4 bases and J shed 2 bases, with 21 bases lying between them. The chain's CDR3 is CASSNGVTGTPQETQYF. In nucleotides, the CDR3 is TGTGCCAGCAGCAACGGAGTCACAGGGACACCACAAGAGACCCAGTACTTC.

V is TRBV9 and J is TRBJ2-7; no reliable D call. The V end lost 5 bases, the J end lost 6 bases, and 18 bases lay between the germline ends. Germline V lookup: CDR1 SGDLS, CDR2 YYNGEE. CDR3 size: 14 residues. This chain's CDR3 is CASSRGPHDGEQYF. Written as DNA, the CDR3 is TGTGCCAGCAGTCGTGGTCCCCATGACGGCGAGCAGTACTTC.

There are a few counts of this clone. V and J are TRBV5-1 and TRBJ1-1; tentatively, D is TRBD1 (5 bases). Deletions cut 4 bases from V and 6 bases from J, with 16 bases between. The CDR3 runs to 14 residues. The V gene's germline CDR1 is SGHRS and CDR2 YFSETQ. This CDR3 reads CASSTSLGVPEAFF. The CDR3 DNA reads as TGCGCCAGCAGCACCTCCCTGGGGGTCCCTGAAGCTTTCTTT. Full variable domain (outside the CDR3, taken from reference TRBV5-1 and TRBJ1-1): KAGVTQTPRYLIKTRGQQVTLSCSPISGHRSVSWYQQTPGQGLQFLFEYFSETQRNKGNFPGRFSGRQFSNSRSEMNVSTLELGDSALYLCASSTSLGVPEAFFGQGTRLTVV.

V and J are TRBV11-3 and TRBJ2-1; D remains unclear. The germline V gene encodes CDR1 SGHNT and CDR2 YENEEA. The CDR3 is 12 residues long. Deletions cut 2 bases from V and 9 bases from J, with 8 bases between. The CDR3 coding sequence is TGTGCCAGCAGCTTATTTACCGGTGAGCAGTTCTTC. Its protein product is CASSLFTGEQFF.

In DNA form, the CDR3 reads TGTGCCTGGAGGAAGAACACTGAAGCTTTCTTT. Its protein is CAWRKNTEAFF. The chain recombines TRBV30 with TRBJ1-1; D is ambiguous. V dropped 3 bases and J dropped 1 base, with 3 bases sitting between them. The germline V gene encodes CDR1 GTSNPN and CDR2 SVGIG (reference sequence). The length of the CDR3 is 11 residues.

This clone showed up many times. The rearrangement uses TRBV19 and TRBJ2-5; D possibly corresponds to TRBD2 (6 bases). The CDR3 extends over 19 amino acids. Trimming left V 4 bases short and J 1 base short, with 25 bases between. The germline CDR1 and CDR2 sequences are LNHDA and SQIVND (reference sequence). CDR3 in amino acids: CASSTGERGRMLVQETQYF. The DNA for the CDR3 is TGTGCCAGTAGTACCGGGGAGCGAGGGAGGATGCTGGTCCAAGAGACCCAGTACTTC.

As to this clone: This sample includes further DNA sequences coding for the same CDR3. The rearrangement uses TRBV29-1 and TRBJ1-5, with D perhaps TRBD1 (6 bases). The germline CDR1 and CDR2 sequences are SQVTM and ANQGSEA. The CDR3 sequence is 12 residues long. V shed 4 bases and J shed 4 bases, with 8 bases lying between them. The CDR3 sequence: CSVGGANQPQHF. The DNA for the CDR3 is TGCAGCGTTGGGGGGGCAAATCAGCCCCAGCATTTT.

CDR3: CASSRGTGLSGANVLTF. For the CDR3, the DNA is TGCGCCAGCAGCCGAGGGACAGGCCTCTCTGGGGCCAACGTCCTGACTTTC. This chain uses TRBV5-1 with TRBJ2-6, with 8 bases that match TRBD1. The germline gives CDR1 SGHRS, CDR2 YFSETQ. The CDR3 is 17 residues long. With V trimmed by 4 bases and J by 0 bases, 6 bases remained unmatched.

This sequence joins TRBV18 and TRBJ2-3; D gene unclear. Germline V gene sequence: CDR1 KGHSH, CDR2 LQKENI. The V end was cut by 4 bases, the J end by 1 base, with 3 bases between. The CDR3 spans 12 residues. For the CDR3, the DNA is TGTGCCAGCTCACGTGGCACAGATACGCAGTATTTT. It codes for CASSRGTDTQYF.

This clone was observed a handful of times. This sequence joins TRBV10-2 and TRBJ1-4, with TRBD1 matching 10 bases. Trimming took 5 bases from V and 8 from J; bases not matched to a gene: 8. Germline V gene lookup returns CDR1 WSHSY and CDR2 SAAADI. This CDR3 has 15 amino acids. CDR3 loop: CASSIAGTGVEKLFF. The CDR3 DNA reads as TGCGCCAGCAGTATAGCCGGGACAGGGGTCGAAAAACTGTTTTTT.

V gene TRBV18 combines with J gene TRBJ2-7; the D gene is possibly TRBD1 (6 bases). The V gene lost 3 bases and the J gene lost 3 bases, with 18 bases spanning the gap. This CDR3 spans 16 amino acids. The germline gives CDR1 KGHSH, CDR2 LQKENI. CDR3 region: CASSPFAGDTSYEQYF. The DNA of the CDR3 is TGTGCCAGCTCACCTTTTGCTGGGGACACTAGCTACGAGCAGTACTTC.

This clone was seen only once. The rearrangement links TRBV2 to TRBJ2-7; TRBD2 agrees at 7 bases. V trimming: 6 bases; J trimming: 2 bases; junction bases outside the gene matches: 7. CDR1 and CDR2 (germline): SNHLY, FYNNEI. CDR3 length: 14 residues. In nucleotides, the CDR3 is TGTGCCAGCAGGATCCGGGACTATACCTACGAGCAGTACTTC. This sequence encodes CASRIRDYTYEQYF.

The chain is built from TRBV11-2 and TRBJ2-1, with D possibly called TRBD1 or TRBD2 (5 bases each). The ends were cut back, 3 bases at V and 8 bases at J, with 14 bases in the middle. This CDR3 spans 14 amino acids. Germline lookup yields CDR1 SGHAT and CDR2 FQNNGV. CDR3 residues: CASSLGRFTYEQFF. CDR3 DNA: TGTGCCAGCAGCTTGGGACGATTTACGTATGAGCAGTTCTTC. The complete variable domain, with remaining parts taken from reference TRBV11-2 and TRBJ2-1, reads EAGVAQSPRYKIIEKRQSVAFWCNPISGHATLYWYQQILGQGPKLLIQFQNNGVVDDSQLPKDRFSAERLKGVDSTLKIQPAKLEDSAVYLCASSLGRFTYEQFFGPGTRLTVL.

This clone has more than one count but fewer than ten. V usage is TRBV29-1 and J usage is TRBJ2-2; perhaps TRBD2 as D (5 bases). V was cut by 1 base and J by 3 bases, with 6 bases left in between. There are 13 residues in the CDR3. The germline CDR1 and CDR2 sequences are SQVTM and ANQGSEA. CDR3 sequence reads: CSVEGGYTGELFF. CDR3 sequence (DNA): TGCAGCGTTGAAGGAGGGTACACCGGGGAGCTGTTTTTT.

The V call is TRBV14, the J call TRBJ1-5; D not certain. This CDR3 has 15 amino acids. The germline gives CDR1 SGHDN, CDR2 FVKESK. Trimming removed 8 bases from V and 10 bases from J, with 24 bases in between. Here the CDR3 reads CASPVWGGPERPQHF. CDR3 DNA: TGTGCCAGCCCTGTCTGGGGAGGGCCGGAGCGACCCCAGCATTTT.

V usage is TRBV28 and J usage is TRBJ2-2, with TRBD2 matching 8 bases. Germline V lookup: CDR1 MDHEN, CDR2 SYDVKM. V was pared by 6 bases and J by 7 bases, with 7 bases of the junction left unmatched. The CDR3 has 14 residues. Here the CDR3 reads CASSRAGEVGELFF. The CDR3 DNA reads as TGTGCCAGCAGCCGAGCGGGAGAGGTCGGGGAGCTGTTTTTT. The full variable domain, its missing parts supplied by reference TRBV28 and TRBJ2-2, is DVKVTQSSRYLVKRTGEKVFLECVQDMDHENMFWYRQDPGLGLRLIYFSYDVKMKEKGDIPEGYSVSREKKERFSLILESASTNQTSMYLCASSRAGEVGELFFGEGSRLTVL.

The CDR3 here is CASFSGRGTDTQYF. The CDR3 DNA sequence: TGCGCCAGCTTTAGCGGGAGAGGTACAGATACGCAGTATTTT. This chain connects TRBV5-1 to TRBJ2-3; 9 nucleotides agree with TRBD2. CDR1 SGHRS and CDR2 YFSETQ come from the germline V gene. With 7 bases clipped from V and 3 bases from J, the junction kept 6 bases outside the gene matches. This CDR3 is 14 amino acids long.

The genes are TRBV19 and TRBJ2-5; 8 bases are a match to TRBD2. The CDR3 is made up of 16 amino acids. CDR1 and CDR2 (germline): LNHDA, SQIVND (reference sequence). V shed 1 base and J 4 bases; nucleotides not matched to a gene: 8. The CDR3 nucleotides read TGTGCCAGTAGTATAGTAAATGCGGGAGGAATAGAGACCCAGTACTTC. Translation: CASSIVNAGGIETQYF.

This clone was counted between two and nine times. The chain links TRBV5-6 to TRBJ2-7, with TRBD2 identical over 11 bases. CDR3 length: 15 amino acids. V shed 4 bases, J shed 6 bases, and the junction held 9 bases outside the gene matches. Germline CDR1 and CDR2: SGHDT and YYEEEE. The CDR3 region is CASSNLLAGVSEQYF. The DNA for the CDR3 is TGTGCCAGCAGCAACCTACTAGCGGGAGTTAGCGAGCAGTACTTC.